The sequence of this T cell receptor (beta chain) was determined in a study of blood T cell repertoires in COVID-19. Study in general: Donors in the United States, Italy and Spain gave samples during acute or convalescent COVID-19. In each case, the material was cDNA or gDNA derived from T cells, B-cell-depleted T cells, or PBMCs.

The CDR3 extends over 11 amino acids. V was pared by 4 bases and J by 3 bases, with 5 bases between. CDR1 is SGHNT, CDR2 YYREEE, per germline (reference sequence). In the original workflow: Amplification of reference gene primers provided the estimated nucleated cell counts. The data were produced by immunoSEQ multiplex PCR, yet TCRdb's version contains in-frame clones alone and is incomplete. V and J calls plus clone size are reproduced from that table; the DNA served to infer D and trimming. The sample holds 24,000 or so clones, 80% to 90% seen once. The TCR was taken from a man between 65 and 85 years old in a cohort sampled during active COVID-19. The V and J genes are TRBV5-4 and TRBJ2-7; D uncertain. Sequencing used peripheral blood. The CDR3 is CASSQNYEQYF. For the CDR3, the DNA is TGTGCCAGCAGCCAAAACTACGAGCAGTACTTC.